The 14 T cell receptor beta chains below were found in one sample sequenced in a study of shared T cell receptors in the human thymus. Produced via immunoSEQ multiplex PCR; TCRdb's table is partial and in-frame only. This table holds 500,000 to 750,000 clones, over 75% found once. These sequences were also reported in another study, on human thymus T cells.

The sequencing sample was made of thymocytes. These receptors were obtained from a boy under three years old with a congenital heart defect.

The genes are TRBV10-3 and TRBJ2-1, with 11 bases identical to TRBD2. The CDR3 is 15 residues long. Germline loops: CDR1 ENHRY, CDR2 SYGVKD. Germline trimming cut 6 bases from V and 8 bases from J; bases unmatched to any gene: 9. In DNA, the CDR3 is TGTGCCATCAGATCGATAGCGGGAGGGCTGTATGAGCAGTTCTTC. It encodes CAIRSIAGGLYEQFF.

The rearrangement uses TRBV29-1 and TRBJ2-2; 12 positions match TRBD2. This CDR3 spans 18 amino acids. J gave up 7 bases and V 8 bases, and 20 bases lay outside the gene matches. Germline assignment: CDR1 SQVTM and CDR2 ANQGSEA. As DNA, the CDR3 is TGCAGCCCTAAATTGGGGGTGACTAGCGGGAGTTATAGCGGGGAGCTGTTTTTT. This gives the protein CSPKLGVTSGSYSGELFF.

The chain recombines TRBV5-1 with TRBJ2-5, with a possible D match to TRBD2 (6 bases). The J call is in doubt because the DNA end fits TRBJ2-7 better. This CDR3 contains 15 residues. From germline, CDR1 is SGHRS and CDR2 YFSETQ. DNA for the CDR3: TGCGCCAGCAGCCCCATTTGCGGGGAAGCCGACGAGCAGTACTTC. Its protein is CASSPICGEADEQYF.

The chain combines TRBV14 with TRBJ2-5, with 8 bases aligning to TRBD1. The assigned J gene may be wrong: the sequence end matches TRBJ2-7 better. CDR1 is SGHDN, CDR2 FVKESK, per germline. The CDR3 runs 16 residues. CDR3 DNA: TGTGCCAGCAGCCAAGAGGCCCGACAGGGGACGTACGAGCAGTACTTC. Encoded protein: CASSQEARQGTYEQYF.

V gene TRBV29-1 combines with J gene TRBJ2-7, with D possibly matching TRBD1 (6 bases). V lost 3 bases and J lost 2, with 14 bases in between. The CDR3 covers 14 residues. Germline values: CDR1 SQVTM, CDR2 ANQGSEA. The CDR3 here is CSVEGAARPYEQYF. CDR3 nucleotide sequence: TGCAGCGTTGAGGGGGCAGCTCGACCCTACGAGCAGTACTTC.

This clone was observed once. This chain uses TRBV6-5 with TRBJ2-1, with D possibly being TRBD2 (5 bases). The CDR3 has 16 residues. Trimming took 0 bases from V and 6 from J, leaving 15 bases between them. The germline gives CDR1 MNHEY, CDR2 SVGAGI. For the CDR3, the DNA is TGTGCCAGCAGTTACTCCCTGGACTCGCCCCGCAATGAGCAGTTCTTC. Translating it yields CASSYSLDSPRNEQFF.

The gene calls are TRBV6-5 and TRBJ1-1; 8 bases agree with TRBD1. The CDR3 is 15 amino acids. CDR1 and CDR2 from the germline V gene are MNHEY and SVGAGI. V was pared by 6 bases and J by 0 bases, with 6 bases of the junction left unmatched. DNA for the CDR3: TGTGCCAGCAGGGCACAGGGGGGAATGAACACTGAAGCTTTCTTT. Its translation: CASRAQGGMNTEAFF.

This CDR3 reads CASSQDKRVRGDTQYF. The DNA of the CDR3 is TGCGCCAGCAGCCAAGATAAGCGGGTTCGCGGAGATACGCAGTATTTT. The genes are TRBV4-3 and TRBJ2-3; a possible D gene is TRBD2 (6 bases). The germline V gene has CDR1 LGHNA and CDR2 YSLEER. V was clipped by 0 bases and J by 5 bases, with 15 bases between them. The CDR3 extends over 16 amino acids.

The chain joins TRBV29-1 to TRBJ2-3; TRBD2 aligns across 8 bases. The CDR3 covers 16 residues. Germline values: CDR1 SQVTM, CDR2 ANQGSEA. V lost 1 base to trimming and J lost 0 bases; unmatched junction nucleotides: 6. The CDR3 protein is CSVEVWPSGSTDTQYF. The CDR3 bases are TGCAGCGTTGAAGTTTGGCCTAGCGGGAGCACAGATACGCAGTATTTT.

The genes are TRBV9 and TRBJ2-5; TRBD2 might be the D (6 bases). The DNA end lines up better with TRBJ2-7; the J call may be wrong. CDR3 length: 15 residues. Per the germline V gene, CDR1 is SGDLS and CDR2 is YYNGEE. CDR3 residues: CASSVGAGYAYEQYF. The CDR3 DNA reads TGTGCCAGCAGCGTAGGTGCGGGATACGCCTACGAGCAGTACTTC.

The chain is built from TRBV28 and TRBJ1-5, with 10 bases that match TRBD1. J was trimmed by 0 bases and V by 10 bases; bases with no gene match: 15. CDR3 size: 18 residues. The germline V gene has CDR1 MDHEN and CDR2 SYDVKM. This CDR3 is CATRVYWTGGDSNQPQHF. In DNA, the CDR3 is TGTGCCACCAGGGTTTATTGGACAGGGGGGGATAGCAATCAGCCCCAGCATTTT. Variable domain in full (rest from reference TRBV28 and TRBJ1-5): DVKVTQSSRYLVKRTGEKVFLECVQDMDHENMFWYRQDPGLGLRLIYFSYDVKMKEKGDIPEGYSVSREKKERFSLILESASTNQTSMYLCATRVYWTGGDSNQPQHFGDGTRLSIL.

The V call is TRBV5-4, the J call TRBJ2-6, with D possibly matching TRBD2 (5 bases). Trimming removed 4 bases at V and 0 bases at J, with 23 bases between. This CDR3 contains 20 residues. Per the germline V gene, CDR1 is SGHNT and CDR2 is YYREEE (reference sequence). CDR3 residues: CASSPYMAGSRTSGANVLTF. The CDR3 DNA sequence: TGTGCCAGCAGCCCGTACATGGCGGGTTCCAGAACCTCTGGGGCCAACGTCCTGACTTTC.

The sample holds one count of this clone. The rearrangement links TRBV6-1 to TRBJ2-1, with D possibly being TRBD2 (7 bases). Per the germline V gene, CDR1 is MNHNS and CDR2 is SASEGT. CDR3 size: 14 residues. Trimming stripped 1 base from V and 7 bases from J, with 11 bases between. As DNA, the CDR3 is TGTGCCAGCAGTGAAGGAGGGGGGGGGAATGAGCAGTTCTTC. This codes for CASSEGGGGNEQFF.

This chain links TRBV27 with TRBJ2-1; TRBD1 matches at 10 bases. Per the germline V gene, CDR1 is MNHEY and CDR2 is SMNVEV (reference sequence). The CDR3 covers 15 residues. The V and J ends lost 0 bases and 6 bases, in that order; junction bases with no gene match: 2. The CDR3 is CASSLSGTGVNEQFF. The CDR3 coding sequence is TGTGCCAGCAGTTTATCCGGGACAGGGGTCAATGAGCAGTTCTTC.